This TCR beta chain was obtained from a study of blood T cells in healthy people across ages. Study-wide points: Higher diversity and more naive CD4+ cells were features of long-lived donors, compared to aged donors.

The use of a sample-barcoded 5' primer and a J-beta primer mix characterized a second PCR of about 7 to 12 cycles. TCRdb used MiXCR to reprocess the 5' RACE reads, holding one entry per CDR3 protein. Of fewer than 2 million distinct CDR3 sequences listed, 39% were seen once; the top ten hold 20% to 25%. This clonotype was picked up a small number of times. Its target is not known. The germline V and J ends were trimmed by 5 bases and 9 bases, with 20 bases remaining between them. The length of the CDR3 is 15 residues. Sequenced material: blood. This chain connects TRBV12-3 or TRBV12-4 to TRBJ2-1; no clear D gene. This TCR came from a human donor in good health. Written as DNA, the CDR3 is TGTGCCAGCAGTCCGCCTGGCCTAAGAAAGGGTGAGCAGTTCTTC. Protein product: CASSPPGLRKGEQFF.